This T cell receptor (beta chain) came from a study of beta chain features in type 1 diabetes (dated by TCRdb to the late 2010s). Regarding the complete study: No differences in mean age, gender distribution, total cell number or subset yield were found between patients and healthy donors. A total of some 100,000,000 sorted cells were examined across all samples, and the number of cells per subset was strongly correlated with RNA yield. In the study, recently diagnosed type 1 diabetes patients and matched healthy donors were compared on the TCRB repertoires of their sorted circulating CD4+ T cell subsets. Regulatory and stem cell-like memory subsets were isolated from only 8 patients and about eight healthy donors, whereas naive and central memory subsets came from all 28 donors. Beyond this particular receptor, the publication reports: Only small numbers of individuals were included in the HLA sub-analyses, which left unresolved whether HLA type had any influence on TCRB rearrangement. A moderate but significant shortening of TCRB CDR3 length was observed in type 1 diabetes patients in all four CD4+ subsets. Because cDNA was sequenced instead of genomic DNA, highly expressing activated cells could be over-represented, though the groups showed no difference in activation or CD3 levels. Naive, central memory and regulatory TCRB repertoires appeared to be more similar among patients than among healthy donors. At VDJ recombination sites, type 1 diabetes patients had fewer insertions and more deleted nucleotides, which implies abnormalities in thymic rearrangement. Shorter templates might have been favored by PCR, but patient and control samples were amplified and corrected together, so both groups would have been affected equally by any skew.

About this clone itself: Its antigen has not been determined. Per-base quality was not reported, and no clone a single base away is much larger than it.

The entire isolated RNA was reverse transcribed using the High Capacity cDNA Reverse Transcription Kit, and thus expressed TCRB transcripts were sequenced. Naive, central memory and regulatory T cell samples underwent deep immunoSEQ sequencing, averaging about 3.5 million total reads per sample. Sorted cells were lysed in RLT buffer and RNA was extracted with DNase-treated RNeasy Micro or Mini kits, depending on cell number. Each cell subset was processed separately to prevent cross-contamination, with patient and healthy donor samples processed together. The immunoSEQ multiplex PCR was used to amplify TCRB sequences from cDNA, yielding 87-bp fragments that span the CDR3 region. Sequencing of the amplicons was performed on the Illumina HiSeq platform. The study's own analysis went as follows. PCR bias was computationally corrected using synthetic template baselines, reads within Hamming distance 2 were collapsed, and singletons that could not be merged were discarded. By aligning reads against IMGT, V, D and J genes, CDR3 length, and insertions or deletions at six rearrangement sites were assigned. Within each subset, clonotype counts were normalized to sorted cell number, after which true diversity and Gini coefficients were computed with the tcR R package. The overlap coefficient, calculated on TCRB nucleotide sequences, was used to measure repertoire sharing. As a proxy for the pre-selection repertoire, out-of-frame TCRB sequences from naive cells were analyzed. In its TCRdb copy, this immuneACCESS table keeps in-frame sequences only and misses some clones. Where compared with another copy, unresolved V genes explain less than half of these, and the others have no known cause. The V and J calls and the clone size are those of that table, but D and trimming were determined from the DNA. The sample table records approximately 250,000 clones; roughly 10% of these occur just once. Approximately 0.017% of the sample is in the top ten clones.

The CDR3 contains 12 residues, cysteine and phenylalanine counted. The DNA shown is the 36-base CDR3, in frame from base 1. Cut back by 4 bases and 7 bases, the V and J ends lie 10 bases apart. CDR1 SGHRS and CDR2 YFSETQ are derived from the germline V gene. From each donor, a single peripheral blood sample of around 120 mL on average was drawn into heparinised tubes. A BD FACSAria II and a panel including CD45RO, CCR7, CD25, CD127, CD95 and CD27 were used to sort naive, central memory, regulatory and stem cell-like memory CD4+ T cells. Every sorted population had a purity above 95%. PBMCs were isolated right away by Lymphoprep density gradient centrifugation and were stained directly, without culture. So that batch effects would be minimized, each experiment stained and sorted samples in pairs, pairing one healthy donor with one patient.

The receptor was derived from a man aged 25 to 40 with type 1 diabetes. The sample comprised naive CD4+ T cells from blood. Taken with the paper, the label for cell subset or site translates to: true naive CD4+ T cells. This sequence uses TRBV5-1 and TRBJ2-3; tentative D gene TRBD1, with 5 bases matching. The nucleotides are TGCGCCAGCAGCGCCGGACAAAATACGCAGTATTTT. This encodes CASSAGQNTQYF.